This T cell receptor (beta chain) derives from a study of beta chain features in type 1 diabetes (dated by TCRdb to between 2018 and 2020). With respect to the entire study: No differences in mean age, gender distribution, total cell number or subset yield were found between patients and healthy donors. Across all samples, some 99 million sorted cells were examined, and cell number per subset correlated strongly with RNA yield. In the study, TCRB repertoires of sorted circulating CD4+ T cell subsets from recently diagnosed type 1 diabetes patients were compared with those of matched healthy donors. Naive and central memory subsets were obtained from all 30 or so donors, but regulatory and stem cell-like memory subsets were isolated from only 8 patients and roughly 8 healthy donors. Summary of the overall study and its limitations: Because small numbers of individuals were included in the HLA sub-analyses, any influence of HLA type on TCRB rearrangement was left unresolved. Naive, central memory and regulatory TCRB repertoires appeared to be more alike among patients than among healthy donors. Patients with type 1 diabetes made fewer insertions and deleted more nucleotides at VDJ recombination sites, implying thymic rearrangement abnormalities. Because cDNA was sequenced instead of genomic DNA, highly expressing activated cells could be over-represented, though the groups showed no difference in activation or CD3 levels. Shorter templates might have been favored by PCR, but patient and control samples were amplified and corrected together, so both groups would have been affected equally by any skew. In all four CD4+ subsets, TCRB CDR3 length was moderately but significantly shorter in type 1 diabetes patients.

The entire isolated RNA was reverse transcribed using the High Capacity cDNA Reverse Transcription Kit, and thus expressed TCRB transcripts were sequenced. Deep immunoSEQ sequencing was applied to naive, central memory and regulatory T cell samples, giving an average of roughly 3.5 million total reads per sample. After sorted cells were lysed in RLT buffer, RNA was extracted with DNase-treated RNeasy Micro or Mini kits, with the choice depending on cell number. Each cell subset was processed separately to prevent cross-contamination, with patient and healthy donor samples processed together. The immunoSEQ multiplex PCR was used to amplify TCRB sequences from cDNA, yielding 87-bp fragments that span the CDR3 region. The amplicons were sequenced using the Illumina HiSeq platform. Per the authors' processing: PCR bias was computationally corrected using synthetic template baselines, reads within Hamming distance 2 were collapsed, and singletons that could not be merged were discarded. Reads were aligned to IMGT to assign V, D and J genes, CDR3 length, and insertions or deletions at six rearrangement sites. Clonotype counts were normalized to sorted cell number within each subset before computing true diversity and Gini coefficients with the tcR R package. The overlap coefficient, calculated on TCRB nucleotide sequences, was used to measure repertoire sharing. TCRdb holds this immuneACCESS table with in-frame rearrangements only. Some clones are missing; in checked studies, unresolved V genes explain under half, and the rest has no known cause. That table furnishes V, J and clone size, whereas the DNA furnished D and trimming. This sample comprises roughly 100,000 clones, under 30% of them detected only once. The ten largest account for 0.5% to 0.6% of the sample.

Comments on this clone: The antigen it recognizes is unknown. Base qualities were left out, and no much larger clone turns up one base away.

CDR1 MDHEN and CDR2 SYDVKM are derived from the germline V gene. The CDR3 has 14 amino acids, counting the end cysteine and phenylalanine. Left in the record is the CDR3 DNA by itself, 42 bases read in frame from the first base. From V the trimming removes 10 bases and from J it removes 4 bases, while the gene matches leave 9 bases of the junction unaccounted for. Each donor gave one peripheral blood draw, averaging roughly 120 mL, which was collected into heparinised tubes. A BD FACSAria II was used to sort naive, central memory, regulatory and stem cell-like memory CD4+ T cells with a panel that included CD45RO, CCR7, CD25, CD127, CD95 and CD27. Every sorted population had a purity above 95%. PBMCs were isolated right away by Lymphoprep density gradient centrifugation and were stained directly, without culture. So that batch effects would be minimized, each experiment stained and sorted samples in pairs, pairing one healthy donor with one patient.

This receptor was obtained from a woman younger than 35 with type 1 diabetes. Sequencing was done on a sample of central memory CD4+ T cells from blood. This chain joins TRBV28 to TRBJ1-2, with 10 bases in between that match TRBD1. At the DNA level, the sequence is TGTGCCACCCGGGGACAGGGGAGAATCTATGGCTACACCTTC. The encoded protein is CATRGQGRIYGYTF.